Listed here are 27 T cell receptor beta chains from one sample, sequenced in a study of T cell responses to AZD1222 COVID-19 vaccine. Generated by immunoSEQ multiplex PCR, the TCRdb table keeps only in-frame clones and is missing some. The sample contains 110,000 to 150,000 clones, roughly 90% of which appear only once. The material sequenced was peripheral blood, taken 28 days after the second AZD1222 dose. These receptors originate from an adult who received the AZD1222 COVID-19 vaccine.

This sequence joins TRBV5-5 and TRBJ2-1, with 9 bases identical to TRBD2. Germline V gene lookup returns CDR1 SGHKS and CDR2 YYEKEE (reference sequence). The V segment lost 4 bases and the J segment 3 bases; nucleotides outside the gene matches: 2. The CDR3 has 14 residues. CDR3 residues: CASSQTSGYNEQFF. CDR3 nucleotide sequence: TGTGCCAGCAGCCAGACTAGCGGCTACAATGAGCAGTTCTTC.

This clone was found once. V usage is TRBV5-5 and J usage is TRBJ2-1, with D possibly matching TRBD2 (5 bases). Trimming left V 4 bases short and J 1 base short, with 15 bases between. The germline gives CDR1 SGHKS, CDR2 YYEKEE (reference sequence). CDR3 length: 16 residues. This CDR3 is CASSARGLMSYNEQFF. CDR3 in DNA: TGTGCCAGCAGCGCTCGCGGGTTAATGTCCTACAATGAGCAGTTCTTC.

V is TRBV5-1 and J is TRBJ2-7; D gene ambiguous. CDR3 size: 11 residues. Germline lookup yields CDR1 SGHRS and CDR2 YFSETQ. V shed 5 bases and J shed 3 bases, with 6 bases lying between them. The CDR3 loop is CASRDIYEQYF. The CDR3 DNA sequence: TGCGCCAGCAGAGACATCTACGAGCAGTACTTC.

This clone showed up just a few times. The chain couples TRBV2 to TRBJ2-7, with TRBD2 identical over 8 bases. J lost 2 bases, V lost 4 bases, and 7 bases had no gene match. This CDR3 has 15 residues. Germline CDR1 SNHLY, CDR2 FYNNEI. CDR3 residues: CASSVAGTDPYEQYF. For the CDR3, the DNA is TGTGCCAGCAGTGTAGCGGGAACAGACCCCTACGAGCAGTACTTC.

The chain employs TRBV10-3 and TRBJ1-6; D gene uncertain. The ends were cut back, 3 bases at V and 10 bases at J, with 19 bases in the middle. The CDR3 is made up of 16 amino acids. Germline V gene data show CDR1 as ENHRY and CDR2 as SYGVKD. CDR3 residues: CAISETDLIPESPLHF. CDR3 coding DNA: TGTGCCATCAGTGAAACGGACCTAATTCCTGAATCACCCCTCCACTTT.

This clone was counted a few times. The chain is built from TRBV5-6 and TRBJ2-2, with D possibly matching TRBD2 (6 bases). With 0 bases removed from V and 4 bases from J, the gap between germline ends came to 10 bases. The CDR3 length is 15 residues. Germline V gene data show CDR1 as SGHDT and CDR2 as YYEEEE. The CDR3 coding sequence is TGTGCCAGCAGCTTGGAGCCCGGGGGCACCGGGGAGCTGTTTTTT. This encodes CASSLEPGGTGELFF. Drawing the rest from reference TRBV5-6 and TRBJ2-2, the complete variable domain is DAGVTQSPTHLIKTRGQQVTLRCSPKSGHDTVSWYQQALGQGPQFIFQYYEEEERQRGNFPDRFSGHQFPNYSSELNVNALLLGDSALYLCASSLEPGGTGELFFGEGSRLTVL.

J is TRBJ1-1 and V is TRBV10-3; D call uncertain. Trimming took 8 bases from V and 0 from J, leaving 7 bases between them. This CDR3 is built from 12 residues. Germline values: CDR1 ENHRY, CDR2 SYGVKD. As DNA, the CDR3 is TGTGCCATCTCGGCGCTGAACACTGAAGCTTTCTTT. Amino acids: CAISALNTEAFF.

This rearrangement joins TRBV6-2 or TRBV6-3 to TRBJ2-2, with D unclear. CDR1 is MNHEY and CDR2 is SVGEGT in the germline V gene. This CDR3 has 12 amino acids. V was shortened by 2 bases and J by 9 bases, with 7 bases between the two germline ends. The CDR3 protein is CASSYIRRELFF. In nucleotides, the CDR3 is TGTGCCAGCAGTTACATTAGGCGGGAGCTGTTTTTT.

The gene calls are TRBV2 and TRBJ1-5, with 8 nucleotides matching TRBD1. The CDR3 is 15 residues long. Trimming cost V 6 bases and J 2 bases; bases outside gene matches: 6. The germline CDR1 and CDR2 sequences are SNHLY and FYNNEI. The CDR3: CASSSRGQGNQPQHF. The CDR3 nucleotides are TGTGCCAGCAGCTCCAGGGGACAGGGCAATCAGCCCCAGCATTTT.

This chain uses TRBV5-4 with TRBJ2-1; D not resolved. The CDR3 extends over 12 amino acids. The germline V and J ends were trimmed by 4 bases and 6 bases, with 8 bases remaining between them. The V gene's germline CDR1 is SGHNT and CDR2 YYREEE (reference sequence). In DNA form, the CDR3 reads TGTGCCAGCAGCGCGACATCCAATGAGCAGTTCTTC. Its protein is CASSATSNEQFF.

This rearrangement joins TRBV3-1 (or the pseudogene TRBV3-2) to TRBJ2-5; D gene ambiguous. CDR3 length: 12 amino acids. The germline V and J ends were trimmed by 2 bases and 6 bases, with 7 bases remaining between them. Germline V CDR1 and CDR2: LGHDT, YNNKEL (reference sequence). CDR3 coding DNA: TGTGCCAGCAGCCAACTAACCCAGACCCAGTACTTC. It yields the protein CASSQLTQTQYF.

The rearrangement uses TRBV19 and TRBJ2-1; tentatively, D is TRBD2 (6 bases). The CDR3 consists of 15 residues. CDR1 and CDR2 from the germline V gene are LNHDA and SQIVND (reference sequence). V lost 7 bases, J lost 2 bases, and 15 bases lay in between. The DNA for the CDR3 is TGTGCCAGTATCCCCCGTCGGGGGACCTACAATGAGCAGTTCTTC. This sequence encodes CASIPRRGTYNEQFF.

The chain combines TRBV7-9 with TRBJ1-1, with 9 bases that match TRBD1. The CDR3 extends over 15 amino acids. J gave up 4 bases and V 5 bases, and 8 bases lay outside the gene matches. Germline CDR1 and CDR2: SEHNR and FQNEAQ (reference sequence). The CDR3 nucleotides read TGTGCCAGCAGCGTAAGACAGGGGGGCATCACTGAAGCTTTCTTT. Its protein product is CASSVRQGGITEAFF.

The CDR3 here is CASGPPGSGIREQFF. The DNA for the CDR3 is TGTGCCAGCGGTCCCCCGGGTAGCGGGATCCGGGAGCAGTTCTTC. The gene calls are TRBV6-5 and TRBJ2-1; 8 bases line up with TRBD2. This CDR3 comprises 15 residues. In germline, CDR1 is MNHEY, CDR2 SVGAGI. The J segment lost 10 bases and the V segment lost 8 bases, leaving 16 bases of the junction unmatched.

The chain employs TRBV28 and TRBJ1-2; D is ambiguous. Trimming stripped 8 bases from V and 4 bases from J, with 11 bases between. The CDR3 has 12 amino acids. Germline V gene data show CDR1 as MDHEN and CDR2 as SYDVKM. As DNA, the CDR3 is TGTGCCAGCTCCTCCTCGGGCTATGGCTACACCTTC. It encodes CASSSSGYGYTF.

This chain uses TRBV6-5 with TRBJ2-3, with D unclear. The CDR3 loop spans 14 amino acids. CDR1 and CDR2 (germline): MNHEY, SVGAGI. Trimming removed 5 bases from V and 1 base from J, with 10 bases in between. CDR3 in amino acids: CASSPLAGTDTQYF. The CDR3 coding sequence is TGTGCCAGCAGTCCCTTGGCGGGCACAGATACGCAGTATTTT.

The V gene is TRBV7-8, the J gene TRBJ2-1, with 8 bases aligning to TRBD2. Trimming at V came to 3 bases and at J to 7 bases, leaving 14 bases not matched to a gene. CDR3 length: 17 residues. CDR1 and CDR2 from the germline V gene are SGHVS and FQNEAQ. CDR3 DNA sequence: TGTGCCAGCAGCTTCCGACCTCCGGGAGGGCCCTTAAATGAGCAGTTCTTC. Its protein product is CASSFRPPGGPLNEQFF.

The chain combines TRBV28 with TRBJ1-1; unclear D gene. V was cut by 1 base and J by 4 bases, with 10 bases left in between. The CDR3 is made up of 14 amino acids. Germline V lookup: CDR1 MDHEN, CDR2 SYDVKM. The DNA of the CDR3 is TGTGCCAGCAGTTTATATGCGGGCAGCACTGAAGCTTTCTTT. Translating it yields CASSLYAGSTEAFF. The variable domain in full, completed from reference TRBV28 and TRBJ1-1, reads DVKVTQSSRYLVKRTGEKVFLECVQDMDHENMFWYRQDPGLGLRLIYFSYDVKMKEKGDIPEGYSVSREKKERFSLILESASTNQTSMYLCASSLYAGSTEAFFGQGTRLTVV.

The rearrangement links TRBV5-6 to TRBJ1-1; TRBD1 agrees at 11 bases. Trimming removed 4 bases from V and 5 bases from J; junction bases left unmatched: 1. The CDR3 consists of 13 residues. CDR1 and CDR2 (germline): SGHDT, YYEEEE. The CDR3: CASSGTGGTEAFF. DNA of the CDR3: TGTGCCAGCAGCGGGACAGGGGGGACTGAAGCTTTCTTT.

The V call is TRBV4-3, the J call TRBJ2-2; 10 bases are shared with TRBD2. The CDR3 has 19 amino acids. The germline V gene encodes CDR1 LGHNA and CDR2 YSLEER. V trimming: 4 bases; J trimming: 5 bases; junction bases outside the gene matches: 16. The CDR3 spells CASSPQGSGRAFATGELFF. The CDR3 nucleotides read TGCGCCAGCAGCCCCCAGGGGAGCGGGAGGGCCTTTGCTACCGGGGAGCTGTTTTTT.

The chain carries TRBV18 and TRBJ2-2, with 8 positions matching TRBD1. Germline CDR1 KGHSH, CDR2 LQKENI. Unmatched junction bases numbered 8, after V lost 1 base and J lost 4 bases. The CDR3 totals 17 residues. The CDR3 coding sequence is TGTGCCAGCTCACCACGAAACCAGGGGGCCGGCACCGGGGAGCTGTTTTTT. This encodes CASSPRNQGAGTGELFF.

This rearrangement joins TRBV30 to TRBJ1-5; D ambiguous. The CDR3 has 13 amino acids. Trimming removed 3 bases at V and 0 bases at J, with 6 bases between. Germline CDR1 reads GTSNPN; CDR2 reads SVGIG (reference sequence). The DNA for the CDR3 is TGTGCCTGGAGCGTATATAGCAATCAGCCCCAGCATTTT. Translated: CAWSVYSNQPQHF.

There are a few counts of this clone. This chain joins TRBV10-2 and TRBJ1-5, with 10 positions matching TRBD1. The germline gives CDR1 WSHSY, CDR2 SAAADI. The CDR3 spans 15 residues. Germline trimming cut 6 bases from V and 2 bases from J; bases unmatched to any gene: 4. CDR3 amino acids: CASRAGTGGNQPQHF. The CDR3 nucleotides are TGCGCCAGCAGAGCCGGGACAGGGGGCAATCAGCCCCAGCATTTT.

The table lists this clone with a few counts. The V gene is TRBV30, the J gene TRBJ1-5, with D unclear. Germline V gene lookup returns CDR1 GTSNPN and CDR2 SVGIG (reference sequence). The CDR3 is 13 amino acids. Trimming removed 1 base at V and 4 bases at J, with 8 bases between. In nucleotides, the CDR3 is TGTGCCTGGAGTGCCCACTTAAATCAGCCCCAGCATTTT. Translated: CAWSAHLNQPQHF.

This chain joins TRBV30 and TRBJ1-5; D is perhaps TRBD1 (5 bases). Germline V lookup: CDR1 GTSNPN, CDR2 SVGIG (reference sequence). The CDR3 runs to 14 residues. With 3 bases removed from V and 1 base from J, the gap between germline ends came to 10 bases. The CDR3 spells CAWSPGGSNQPQHF. CDR3 nucleotide sequence: TGTGCCTGGAGCCCCGGGGGAAGCAATCAGCCCCAGCATTTT.

The chain carries TRBV11-3 and TRBJ2-1; no reliable D call. Trimming cost V 2 bases and J 7 bases, with 6 bases left between them. From germline, CDR1 is SGHNT and CDR2 YENEEA. The CDR3 extends over 12 amino acids. CDR3 nucleotides: TGTGCCAGCAGCTTACCCGGGAATGAGCAGTTCTTC. This codes for CASSLPGNEQFF.

This chain connects TRBV7-2 to TRBJ1-5; D ambiguous. V dropped 1 base and J dropped 2 bases, with 6 bases sitting between them. Looked up from germline, CDR1 is SGHTA and CDR2 is FQGNSA. The CDR3 covers 14 residues. The CDR3 region is CASSLGAGNQPQHF. The CDR3 DNA reads TGTGCCAGCAGCTTAGGGGCGGGCAATCAGCCCCAGCATTTT.